Below, 21 T cell receptor beta chains from the same sample are listed, as sequenced in a study of Graves' ophthalmopathy and Graves' hyperthyroidism. Investigators amplified TCR beta CDR3 regions from RNA transcripts. An opening RT-PCR round employed HTBI primers and preceded a second-round multiplex PCR. One entry per CDR3 protein results from TCRdb running MiXCR on the multiplex PCR reads. The table includes over 500,000 distinct CDR3 sequences, about a fifth detected once. Specimen: peripheral blood. These receptors all come from a woman under 30 with stable Graves' hyperthyroidism. Some clones in this sample may be carry-over from other donors' samples.

This clonotype was counted ten times or more. V usage is TRBV6-2 or TRBV6-3 and J usage is TRBJ1-1; D is unclear. The CDR3 is 13 amino acids. Germline assignment: CDR1 MNHEY and CDR2 SVGEGT. V lost 2 bases and J lost 3, with 7 bases in between. CDR3 in amino acids: CASSYREDTEAFF. CDR3 DNA sequence: TGTGCCAGCAGTTACAGGGAGGACACTGAAGCTTTCTTT.

This clonotype was counted many times. The chain recombines TRBV12-3 or TRBV12-4 with TRBJ1-6; 10 nucleotides match TRBD1. Losses at the gene ends were 3 bases for V and 10 bases for J; bases not matched to a gene: 12. CDR3 length: 17 amino acids. The CDR3 DNA is TGTGCCAGCAGTTTTTATCTCTGGGACAGGGGCAGGTCACCCCTCCACTTT. Protein sequence: CASSFYLWDRGRSPLHF.

The J gene is TRBJ1-2, the V gene TRBV3-1, with 10 bases identical to TRBD1. Germline V gene sequence: CDR1 LGHDT, CDR2 YNNKEL (reference sequence). This CDR3 has 15 residues. V shed 0 bases, J shed 8 bases, and the junction held 6 bases outside the gene matches. This CDR3 reads CASSQDLGQGKGYTF. The CDR3 nucleotides are TGTGCCAGCAGCCAAGATCTGGGACAGGGGAAAGGCTACACCTTC.

This clonotype was detected only once. The rearrangement joins TRBV11-2 to TRBJ1-5; 8 nucleotides align to TRBD1. The length of the CDR3 is 18 residues. After removal of 5 bases from V and 5 bases from J, the junction contained 17 bases not matched to a gene. Germline values: CDR1 SGHAT, CDR2 FQNNGV. Here the CDR3 DNA reads TGTGCCAGCAGCCCCCGGTGGACAGGGCGACTTGTGGATCAGCCCCAGCATTTT. Its protein is CASSPRWTGRLVDQPQHF.

The chain has TRBV24-1 and TRBJ2-5; TRBD1 aligns across 7 bases. Germline-derived CDR1 and CDR2 are KGHDR and SFDVKD. V was clipped by 7 bases and J by 4 bases; unmatched bases: 5. The CDR3 is made up of 13 amino acids. This CDR3 reads CATRRQGAETQYF. The CDR3, as DNA: TGTGCCACCAGGAGACAGGGCGCAGAGACCCAGTACTTC.

In this sample, this clonotype turned up many times. The V and J genes are TRBV11-1 and TRBJ1-3; maybe TRBD1 (5 bases). The CDR3 runs to 17 residues. V gave up 5 bases and J gave up 6 bases, with 23 bases separating them. Looked up from germline, CDR1 is SGHAT and CDR2 is FQDESV (reference sequence). This chain's CDR3 is CASSQTDIGVGENTIYF. Written as DNA, the CDR3 is TGTGCCAGCAGCCAGACCGACATTGGCGTGGGGGAAAACACCATATATTTT.

This clonotype came up many times. This CDR3 reads CASSLARAYEQYF. CDR3 bases: TGTGCCAGCAGCTTAGCCAGGGCCTACGAGCAGTACTTC. The chain has TRBV11-2 and TRBJ2-7; maybe TRBD1 (5 bases). Germline loops: CDR1 SGHAT, CDR2 FQNNGV. The ends were cut back, 1 base at V and 2 bases at J, with 6 bases in the middle. The CDR3 is made up of 13 amino acids.

This clonotype showed up many times. The chain links TRBV20-1 to TRBJ2-5; TRBD2 matches 8 bases. The CDR3 is 17 residues long. CDR1 and CDR2 (germline): DFQATT, SNEGSKA (reference sequence). Unmatched junction bases numbered 14, after V lost 3 bases and J lost 2 bases. For the CDR3, the DNA is TGCAGTGCTAGTGGCGCGTCGGGCGGGGGGCCGCAAGAGACCCAGTACTTC. This encodes CSASGASGGGPQETQYF.

There are many counts of this clonotype. The gene calls are TRBV11-2 and TRBJ2-7, with D maybe TRBD1 (6 bases). V was pared by 6 bases and J by 5 bases, with 14 bases between. This CDR3 comprises 13 residues. Per germline, CDR1 SGHAT and CDR2 FQNNGV. CDR3 nucleotide sequence: TGTGCCAGCAGGGGGGCAGGGGAAAACGAGCAGTACTTC. Its translation: CASRGAGENEQYF.

The rearrangement links TRBV5-1 to TRBJ2-2; no clear D. Germline V CDR1 and CDR2: SGHRS, YFSETQ. This CDR3 region has 14 residues. V was shortened by 7 bases and J by 0 bases, with 10 bases between the two germline ends. The CDR3 DNA reads as TGCGCCAGCCGAGACAACGCGAACACCGGGGAGCTGTTTTTT. Translating gives CASRDNANTGELFF.

The chain links TRBV3-1 to TRBJ2-5; TRBD2 might be the D (6 bases). CDR1 is LGHDT and CDR2 is YNNKEL in the germline V gene (reference sequence). CDR3 size: 14 residues. V was shortened by 5 bases and J by 4 bases, with 14 bases between the two germline ends. Written as DNA, the CDR3 is TGTGCCAGCAGCTGGGCCGTGGGGGGAGAGACCCAGTACTTC. This gives the protein CASSWAVGGETQYF.

The J gene is TRBJ1-6, the V gene TRBV4-2; D not resolved. The CDR3 loop spans 13 amino acids. Germline V lookup: CDR1 LGHNA, CDR2 YNFKEQ. The V gene lost 5 bases and the J gene lost 5 bases, with 7 bases spanning the gap. CDR3 DNA sequence: TGTGCCAGCAGCGTGCTTGATAATTCACCCCTCCACTTT. Protein: CASSVLDNSPLHF.

This clonotype came up many times. The rearrangement joins TRBV6-1 to TRBJ2-7, with TRBD1 identical over 10 bases. V lost 2 bases and J lost 0; bases outside the gene matches: 4. CDR3 size: 16 residues. Per the germline V gene, CDR1 is MNHNS and CDR2 is SASEGT. DNA for the CDR3: TGTGCCAGCAGTGAATTCGGGACAGGGGTCTCCTACGAGCAGTACTTC. Protein: CASSEFGTGVSYEQYF.

This clonotype occurred many times. The chain couples TRBV6-1 to TRBJ1-3, with D possibly being TRBD1 (5 bases). Germline V gives CDR1 MNHNS, CDR2 SASEGT. V dropped 5 bases and J dropped 0 bases, with 8 bases sitting between them. The CDR3 has 14 residues. CDR3 protein: CASSIGDSGNTIYF. CDR3 sequence (DNA): TGTGCCAGCAGTATAGGGGACTCTGGAAACACCATATATTTT.

This chain links TRBV20-1 with TRBJ1-3, with TRBD1 identical over 7 bases. Trimming removed 6 bases from V and 0 bases from J; junction bases left unmatched: 5. This CDR3 contains 14 residues. Germline V gene data show CDR1 as DFQATT and CDR2 as SNEGSKA (reference sequence). The CDR3, as DNA: TGCAGTGCCCAGGGGGACGTCTCTGGAAACACCATATATTTT. This translates into CSAQGDVSGNTIYF.

At least ten counts were recorded for this clonotype. J is TRBJ2-2 and V is TRBV6-1, with 7 bases identical to TRBD1. Per germline, CDR1 MNHNS and CDR2 SASEGT. This CDR3 region has 14 residues. V lost 6 bases and J lost 7; bases outside the gene matches: 8. Here the CDR3 reads CASSPGQFIGELFF. The CDR3 DNA sequence: TGTGCCAGCAGCCCGGGACAGTTCATCGGGGAGCTGTTTTTT.

This clonotype appeared a few times. The chain is built from TRBV12-3 or TRBV12-4 and TRBJ2-1; 12 positions match TRBD2. Trimming took 0 bases from V and 9 from J; bases not matched to a gene: 3. The CDR3 sequence is 15 residues long. The CDR3 coding sequence is TGTGCCAGCAGTTTAGCGCAGACTAGCGGGAGTGAGCAGTTCTTC. Protein product: CASSLAQTSGSEQFF.

In this sample, this clonotype turned up many times. The chain combines TRBV12-3 or TRBV12-4 with TRBJ1-1, with D perhaps TRBD1 (5 bases). The germline V and J ends were trimmed by 2 bases and 5 bases, with 9 bases remaining between them. The CDR3 sequence is 13 residues long. The CDR3 sequence is CASSLLEGTEAFF. CDR3 coding DNA: TGTGCCAGCAGTTTATTGGAGGGGACTGAAGCTTTCTTT.

This clonotype was seen at least ten times. The chain couples TRBV11-2 to TRBJ1-2; 7 bases match TRBD1. The CDR3 is 13 residues long. The germline V gene encodes CDR1 SGHAT and CDR2 FQNNGV. V dropped 3 bases and J dropped 7; count of bases not matched to a gene: 5. CDR3 residues: CASSFRQGVGYTF. CDR3 nucleotides: TGTGCCAGCAGCTTTCGGCAGGGGGTTGGCTACACCTTC. Combining the CDR3 with reference TRBV11-2 and TRBJ1-2 gives the whole variable domain EAGVAQSPRYKIIEKRQSVAFWCNPISGHATLYWYQQILGQGPKLLIQFQNNGVVDDSQLPKDRFSAERLKGVDSTLKIQPAKLEDSAVYLCASSFRQGVGYTFGSGTRLTVV.

This clonotype was seen many times. The genes are TRBV29-1 and TRBJ1-6, with D tentatively TRBD1 (5 bases). This CDR3 is 13 amino acids long. Looked up from germline, CDR1 is SQVTM and CDR2 is ANQGSEA. V was trimmed by 5 bases and J by 9 bases, leaving 14 bases between them. The CDR3 nucleotides are TGCAGCGTTTACCAGGGCTCTGCTTCACCCCTCCACTTT. This translates into CSVYQGSASPLHF. Full variable domain (outside the CDR3, taken from reference TRBV29-1 and TRBJ1-6): SAVISQKPSRDICQRGTSLTIQCQVDSQVTMMFWYRQQPGQSLTLIATANQGSEATYESGFVIDKFPISRPNLTFSTLTVSNMSPEDSSIYLCSVYQGSASPLHFGNGTRLTVT.

The J gene is TRBJ2-7, the V gene TRBV28; D may be TRBD1 (5 bases). V shed 3 bases and J shed 2 bases, with 14 bases lying between them. The length of the CDR3 is 15 residues. Germline-derived CDR1 and CDR2 are MDHEN and SYDVKM. The CDR3 reads CASSFAGMATYEQYF. The CDR3 nucleotides read TGTGCCAGCAGTTTTGCAGGGATGGCAACCTACGAGCAGTACTTC.